This T cell receptor (beta chain) is from a study of T cells in Graves' hyperthyroidism and ophthalmopathy. Study-level results: The model identified upcoming ophthalmopathy a median approximately seven months ahead of onset. Blood samples included most of the expanded thyroid clonotypes exceeding 0.001.

RNA transcripts were the template for amplifying TCR beta CDR3 regions. First-round RT-PCR of the TCR CDR3 relied on the HTBI primer set. MiXCR, applied by TCRdb to the multiplex PCR reads, yields one record per CDR3 protein. Here the sample spans 540,000 or so distinct CDR3 sequences, less than 20% being singletons. Worth noting for this clonotype: What it binds is unknown.

The CDR3 spans 15 residues. Germline V gene data show CDR1 as LGHNA and CDR2 as YNFKEQ. V was pared by 4 bases and J by 4 bases, with 5 bases of the junction left unmatched. Patients aged 18 to 65 with hyperthyroidism were newly diagnosed, with duration under 2 months. From 9 to 10 ml of fresh peripheral blood, PBMCs were isolated. The sequence was obtained from a woman under 40 with Graves' hyperthyroidism. The chain links TRBV4-2 to TRBJ2-7, with TRBD2 identical over 12 bases. The sample was blood. The CDR3 DNA sequence: TGTGCCAGCAGCCGAGGAACTAGCGGGAGGTACGAGCAGTACTTC. It codes for CASSRGTSGRYEQYF.